Below are 16 T cell receptor beta chains sequenced from a single sample in a study of T cells after yellow fever vaccination. A single record per CDR3 protein comes from TCRdb applying MiXCR to the 5' RACE reads. This table has approximately 170,000 distinct CDR3 sequences, roughly 9.6% appearing once. The starting material was CD8+ T cells sorted from PBMCs, obtained 15 days after the yellow fever booster vaccination. Receptor source: a man younger than 35 who received the YFV17D yellow fever vaccine.

The V and J genes are TRBV7-2 and TRBJ2-5; D is ambiguous. Trimming pared 5 bases from V and 4 bases from J, leaving 14 bases between. This CDR3 comprises 14 residues. CDR1 and CDR2 from the germline V gene are SGHTA and FQGNSA. CDR3: CASSPKLWRETQYF. In DNA, the CDR3 is TGTGCCAGCAGCCCCAAGTTATGGCGAGAGACCCAGTACTTC.

This clonotype was seen repeatedly, ten times or more. The chain employs TRBV20-1 and TRBJ2-1; a possible D gene is TRBD1 (6 bases). CDR1 and CDR2 (germline): DFQATT, SNEGSKA (reference sequence). The CDR3 has 14 residues. Trimming removed 6 bases at V and 5 bases at J, with 17 bases between. The CDR3 loop reads CSANTGLHNNEQFF. CDR3 bases: TGCAGTGCCAATACAGGGCTTCACAACAATGAGCAGTTCTTC.

This clonotype occurred a few times. This chain links TRBV4-1 with TRBJ2-1, with D maybe TRBD2 (5 bases). Germline values: CDR1 MGHRA, CDR2 YSYEKL. The CDR3 has 13 residues. V lost 0 bases, J lost 9 bases, and 9 bases lay in between. The CDR3 bases are TGCGCCAGCAGCCAAGAAGCGGTTCTTGAGCAGTTCTTC. It specifies CASSQEAVLEQFF.

The chain joins TRBV7-3 to TRBJ2-1; TRBD1 or TRBD2 may be the D gene (6 bases each). The CDR3 spans 16 residues. V lost 2 bases and J lost 4, with 15 bases in between. In germline, CDR1 is SGHTA, CDR2 FQGTGA. CDR3 bases: TGTGCCAGCAGCTTAGGGGGCCGGGAGATATACAATGAGCAGTTCTTC. Its translation: CASSLGGREIYNEQFF. Full variable domain (remainder filled in from reference TRBV7-3 and TRBJ2-1): GAGVSQTPSNKVTEKGKYVELRCDPISGHTALYWYRQSLGQGPEFLIYFQGTGAADDSGLPNDRFFAVRPEGSVSTLKIQRTERGDSAVYLCASSLGGREIYNEQFFGPGTRLTVL.

At least ten counts were recorded for this clonotype. This chain links TRBV20-1 with TRBJ2-5, with a possible D match to TRBD2 (6 bases). Trimming shortened V by 1 base and J by 4 bases, and 13 bases separated the two germline ends. The germline gives CDR1 DFQATT, CDR2 SNEGSKA (reference sequence). The CDR3 consists of 14 residues. As DNA, the CDR3 is TGCAGTGCTAGAGTTGTGGCGGGGAGAGAGACCCAGTACTTC. Its protein is CSARVVAGRETQYF.

The sample holds many counts of this clonotype. The chain recombines TRBV28 with TRBJ2-5; D not certain. Germline loops: CDR1 MDHEN, CDR2 SYDVKM. Between the trimmed V and J ends, which lost 2 bases and 1 base, there was a span of 11 bases. The CDR3 length is 15 residues. The CDR3 sequence: CASSLVRPLQETQYF. Written as DNA, the CDR3 is TGTGCCAGCAGTTTAGTCCGGCCACTCCAAGAGACCCAGTACTTC.

In its sample, this clonotype was seen a few times. The J gene is TRBJ2-1, the V gene TRBV11-3, with D possibly called TRBD1 or TRBD2 (5 bases each). The CDR3 spans 15 residues. Germline loops: CDR1 SGHNT, CDR2 YENEEA. Trimming cost V 4 bases and J 5 bases, with 15 bases left between them. DNA of the CDR3: TGTGCCAGCAGCTATCCAGGGAGTCCGGACAATGAGCAGTTCTTC. Encoded protein: CASSYPGSPDNEQFF. Full variable domain (outside the CDR3, taken from reference TRBV11-3 and TRBJ2-1): EAGVVQSPRYKIIEKKQPVAFWCNPISGHNTLYWYLQNLGQGPELLIRYENEEAVDDSQLPKDRFSAERLKGVDSTLKIQPAELGDSAVYLCASSYPGSPDNEQFFGPGTRLTVL.

A few counts support this clonotype. The V call is TRBV6-5, the J call TRBJ2-5, with D perhaps given as TRBD1 or TRBD2 (5 bases each). The germline V gene encodes CDR1 MNHEY and CDR2 SVGAGI. The CDR3 has 12 amino acids. V lost 4 bases to trimming and J lost 12 bases, with 15 bases between them. As DNA, the CDR3 is TGTGCCAGCAGTTCGGGGCAGGGCCACAAGTACTTC. This codes for CASSSGQGHKYF.

V is TRBV4-3 and J is TRBJ1-1; D call uncertain. The CDR3 sequence is 14 residues long. Germline CDR1 is LGHNA and CDR2 is YSLEER. Trimming took off 1 base at V and 0 bases at J, with 6 bases between the two ends. The CDR3 here is CASSQGPLNTEAFF. Written as DNA, the CDR3 is TGCGCCAGCAGCCAAGGCCCGTTGAACACTGAAGCTTTCTTT.

This clonotype has a count of ten or more. The CDR3 loop reads CASSPTGYQETQYF. CDR3 DNA sequence: TGTGCCAGCTCACCGACCGGGTACCAAGAGACCCAGTACTTC. The rearrangement joins TRBV18 to TRBJ2-5, with D hard to call. This CDR3 has 14 amino acids. V dropped 3 bases and J dropped 0 bases, with 8 bases sitting between them. CDR1 KGHSH and CDR2 LQKENI come from the germline V gene.

This clonotype was detected ten times or more. The chain couples TRBV6-5 to TRBJ2-3; 9 nucleotides align to TRBD2. CDR1 is MNHEY and CDR2 is SVGAGI in the germline V gene. The length of the CDR3 is 15 residues. After removal of 2 bases from V and 6 bases from J, the junction contained 6 bases not matched to a gene. CDR3 bases: TGTGCCAGCAGTTACGTAGCGGGGGCGTATGATACGCAGTATTTT. Translating gives CASSYVAGAYDTQYF.

This clonotype was counted between two and nine times. The chain carries TRBV4-3 and TRBJ2-3, with D maybe TRBD2 (7 bases). The CDR3 totals 17 residues. Trimming pared 0 bases from V and 2 bases from J, leaving 15 bases between. Per germline, CDR1 LGHNA and CDR2 YSLEER. CDR3 DNA sequence: TGCGCCAGCAGCCAAGACGGTGGGGGGGCCGTCACAGATACGCAGTATTTT. This codes for CASSQDGGGAVTDTQYF.

The chain employs TRBV6-2 or TRBV6-3 and TRBJ2-2; the D is unclear. Per germline, CDR1 MNHEY and CDR2 SVGEGT. Trimming left V 4 bases short and J 6 bases short, with 12 bases between. The CDR3 is made up of 14 amino acids. Here the CDR3 reads CASSSTRRPGELFF. In DNA form, the CDR3 reads TGTGCCAGCAGTTCCACCCGGCGCCCCGGGGAGCTGTTTTTT.

The V call is TRBV9, the J call TRBJ1-2, with a possible D match to TRBD1 (6 bases). The CDR3 has 13 amino acids. Germline V gene data show CDR1 as SGDLS and CDR2 as YYNGEE. V gave up 4 bases and J gave up 8 bases, with 15 bases separating them. Here the CDR3 DNA reads TGTGCCAGCAGCTTACAGGGTTCATGGGGCTACACCTTC. It is translated as CASSLQGSWGYTF.

This chain joins TRBV2 and TRBJ2-3; 7 positions match TRBD2. Germline V gene lookup returns CDR1 SNHLY and CDR2 FYNNEI. The CDR3 sequence is 14 residues long. The V segment lost 8 bases and the J segment 1 base; nucleotides outside the gene matches: 6. CDR3 loop: CASVAAGGTDTQYF. CDR3 in DNA: TGTGCCAGCGTCGCGGCGGGGGGCACAGATACGCAGTATTTT.

The chain has TRBV11-2 and TRBJ2-5, with D hard to call. Trimming took 2 bases from V and 3 from J, leaving 4 bases between them. The CDR3 covers 12 residues. The V gene's germline CDR1 is SGHAT and CDR2 FQNNGV. CDR3: CASSLTKETQYF. Here the CDR3 DNA reads TGTGCCAGCAGCTTAACGAAAGAGACCCAGTACTTC.